Below, 9 T cell receptor beta chains from the same sample are listed, as sequenced in a study of control samples from healthy donors and cancer patients. This table comes from immunoSEQ multiplex PCR, and its TCRdb copy is limited to in-frame clones, with some not included. The sample has 230,000 or so clones, about 95% seen once. Sample: blood. All receptors derive from a man aged 50 to 59 in good health.

This rearrangement joins TRBV7-9 to TRBJ1-3, with D unresolved. The V gene lost 2 bases and the J gene lost 1 base, with 3 bases spanning the gap. The germline gives CDR1 SEHNR, CDR2 FQNEAQ (reference sequence). The CDR3 spans 13 residues. CDR3 nucleotides: TGTGCCAGCAGCTTAAGTTCTGGAAACACCATATATTTT. Protein product: CASSLSSGNTIYF.

V and J are TRBV19 and TRBJ2-5, with a weak D call TRBD2 (5 bases). This CDR3 has 13 amino acids. V lost 9 bases and J lost 5, with 16 bases in between. Germline V CDR1 and CDR2: LNHDA, SQIVND (reference sequence). CDR3 region: CASHRGFGETQYF. The CDR3 region has the DNA TGTGCCAGCCATCGGGGTTTCGGCGAGACCCAGTACTTC.

This clone was picked up one time. The same CDR3 can be traced to other DNA sequences in this sample. The V gene is TRBV5-4, the J gene TRBJ2-2, with no clear D. Per germline, CDR1 SGHNT and CDR2 YYREEE (reference sequence). V lost 4 bases and J 2 bases, leaving 3 bases between the germline ends. CDR3 length: 12 amino acids. This chain's CDR3 is CASSLNTGELFF. The CDR3 bases are TGTGCCAGCAGCCTTAACACCGGGGAGCTGTTTTTT.

The chain couples TRBV6-5 to TRBJ2-7; D possibly corresponds to TRBD1 (5 bases). This CDR3 has 11 amino acids. V was shortened by 8 bases and J by 4 bases, with 9 bases between the two germline ends. Germline V gene sequence: CDR1 MNHEY, CDR2 SVGAGI. The CDR3 sequence is CASGQGYEQYF. CDR3 DNA: TGTGCCAGCGGGCAGGGTTACGAGCAGTACTTC.

The V gene is TRBV15, the J gene TRBJ2-3, with TRBD1 matching over 8 bases. CDR1 is LNHNV, CDR2 YYDKDF, per germline (reference sequence). This CDR3 has 16 amino acids. Trimming took 0 bases from V and 4 from J; bases not matched to a gene: 6. The CDR3 nucleotides read TGTGCCACCAGCAGAGAGGTAGGACAGGGAGCAGATACGCAGTATTTT. It translates to CATSREVGQGADTQYF. Full variable domain (remainder filled in from reference TRBV15 and TRBJ2-3): DAMVIQNPRYQVTQFGKPVTLSCSQTLNHNVMYWYQQKSSQAPKLLFHYYDKDFNNEADTPDNFQSRRPNTSFCFLDIRSPGLGDTAMYLCATSREVGQGADTQYFGPGTRLTVL.

V gene TRBV3-1 (or the pseudogene TRBV3-2) combines with J gene TRBJ2-7; D is perhaps TRBD2 (5 bases). The CDR3 totals 13 residues. CDR1 is LGHDT, CDR2 YNNKEL, per germline (reference sequence). V was clipped by 4 bases and J by 6 bases, with 13 bases between them. CDR3 nucleotide sequence: TGTGCCAGCAGCCGAGATCCGGGGAGCGAGCAGTACGTC. It translates to CASSRDPGSEQYV.

The CDR3 is CASSPSGGAVTQYF. CDR3 in DNA: TGTGCCAGCAGCCCTAGCGGGGGGGCCGTTACGCAGTATTTT. This chain uses TRBV9 with TRBJ2-3; TRBD2 matches 12 bases. Germline V lookup: CDR1 SGDLS, CDR2 YYNGEE. The CDR3 covers 14 residues. J was trimmed by 8 bases and V by 4 bases; bases with no gene match: 5.

This clone occurred once. The rearrangement joins TRBV27 to TRBJ2-7, with TRBD1 as a possible D gene (6 bases). CDR1 MNHEY and CDR2 SMNVEV come from the germline V gene (reference sequence). This CDR3 comprises 14 residues. V lost 2 bases to trimming and J lost 1 base, with 9 bases between them. CDR3 sequence: CASSLTGNSYEQYV. The CDR3 DNA follows: TGTGCCAGCAGTTTAACAGGGAATTCCTACGAGCAGTACGTC.

The chain links TRBV28 to TRBJ1-2, with D uncertain. V dropped 7 bases and J dropped 5 bases, with 14 bases sitting between them. Germline V gives CDR1 MDHEN, CDR2 SYDVKM. The CDR3 is 13 residues long. CDR3 bases: TGTGCCAGCACTACCGGAACAGCATATGGCTACACCTTC. This codes for CASTTGTAYGYTF.